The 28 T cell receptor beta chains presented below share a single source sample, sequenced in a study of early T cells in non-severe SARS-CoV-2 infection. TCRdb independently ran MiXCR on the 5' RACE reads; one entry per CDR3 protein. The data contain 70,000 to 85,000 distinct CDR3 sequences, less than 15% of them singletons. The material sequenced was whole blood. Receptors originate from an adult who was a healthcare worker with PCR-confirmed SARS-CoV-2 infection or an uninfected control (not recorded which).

DNA of the CDR3: TGCAGCGTTGAAGATGGCGAGGGTGCTAACTATGGCTACACCTTC. Its translation: CSVEDGEGANYGYTF. This chain joins TRBV29-1 and TRBJ1-2; D gene unclear. There are 15 residues in the CDR3. Germline V gene lookup returns CDR1 SQVTM and CDR2 ANQGSEA. Trimming removed 0 bases from V and 0 bases from J, with 11 bases in between.

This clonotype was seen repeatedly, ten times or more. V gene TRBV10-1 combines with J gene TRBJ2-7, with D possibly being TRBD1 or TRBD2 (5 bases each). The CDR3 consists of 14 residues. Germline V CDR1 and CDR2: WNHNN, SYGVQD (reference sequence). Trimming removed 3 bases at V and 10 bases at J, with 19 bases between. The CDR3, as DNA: TGCGCCAGCAGTGATTCCTCCCGGGACCCACTTCAGTACTTC. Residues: CASSDSSRDPLQYF.

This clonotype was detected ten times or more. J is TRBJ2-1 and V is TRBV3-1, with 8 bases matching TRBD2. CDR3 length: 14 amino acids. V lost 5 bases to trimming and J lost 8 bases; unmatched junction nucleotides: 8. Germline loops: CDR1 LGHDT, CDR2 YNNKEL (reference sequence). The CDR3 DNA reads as TGTGCCAGCAGCATTAGCGGGGCGGGGGATGAGCAGTTCTTC. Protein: CASSISGAGDEQFF.

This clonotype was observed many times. DNA of the CDR3: TGTGCCAGTAGTCCCCGGGACAGGAGGGGAGGTTTCTCCAATCAGCCCCAGCATTTT. This gives the protein CASSPRDRRGGFSNQPQHF. This chain joins TRBV19 and TRBJ1-5; 8 bases align to TRBD1. The CDR3 sequence is 19 residues long. CDR1 LNHDA and CDR2 SQIVND come from the germline V gene (reference sequence). The trim removed 5 bases at V and 3 bases at J, leaving 18 bases unmatched.

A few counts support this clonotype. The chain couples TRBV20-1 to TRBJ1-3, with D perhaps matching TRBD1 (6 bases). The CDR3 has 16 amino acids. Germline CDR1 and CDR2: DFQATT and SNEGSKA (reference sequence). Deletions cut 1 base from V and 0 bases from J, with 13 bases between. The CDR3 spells CSARVQGAVSGNTIYF. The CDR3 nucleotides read TGCAGTGCTAGAGTACAGGGCGCTGTCTCTGGAAACACCATATATTTT.

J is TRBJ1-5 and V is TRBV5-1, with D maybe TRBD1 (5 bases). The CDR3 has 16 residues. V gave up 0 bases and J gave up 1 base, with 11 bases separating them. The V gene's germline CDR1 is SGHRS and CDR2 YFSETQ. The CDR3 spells CASSLGGPGSNQPQHF. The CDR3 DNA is TGCGCCAGCAGCTTGGGGGGCCCCGGGAGCAATCAGCCCCAGCATTTT.

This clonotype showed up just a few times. The CDR3 nucleotides are TGCAGTGCGTCTAGCGGGACCTCCTACGAGCAGTACTTC. Its translation is CSASSGTSYEQYF. V usage is TRBV20-1 and J usage is TRBJ2-7; 9 bases fit TRBD2. V lost 6 bases, J lost 0 bases, and 3 bases stayed unmatched. Germline V gene data show CDR1 as DFQATT and CDR2 as SNEGSKA (reference sequence). This CDR3 comprises 13 residues.

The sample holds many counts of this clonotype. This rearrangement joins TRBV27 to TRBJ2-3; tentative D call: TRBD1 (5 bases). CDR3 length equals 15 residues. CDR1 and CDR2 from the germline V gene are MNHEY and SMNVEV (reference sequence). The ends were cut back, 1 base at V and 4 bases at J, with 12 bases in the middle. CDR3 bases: TGTGCCAGCAGTTTATGGGGCAGGGAACCAGATACGCAGTATTTT. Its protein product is CASSLWGREPDTQYF.

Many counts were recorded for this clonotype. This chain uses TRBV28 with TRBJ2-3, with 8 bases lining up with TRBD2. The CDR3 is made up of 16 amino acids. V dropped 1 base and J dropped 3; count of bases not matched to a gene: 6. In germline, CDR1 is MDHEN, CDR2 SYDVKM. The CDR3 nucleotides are TGTGCCAGCAGTTTATTCCGGGAGGGTGAAACAGATACGCAGTATTTT. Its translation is CASSLFREGETDTQYF. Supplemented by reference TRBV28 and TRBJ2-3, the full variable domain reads DVKVTQSSRYLVKRTGEKVFLECVQDMDHENMFWYRQDPGLGLRLIYFSYDVKMKEKGDIPEGYSVSREKKERFSLILESASTNQTSMYLCASSLFREGETDTQYFGPGTRLTVL.

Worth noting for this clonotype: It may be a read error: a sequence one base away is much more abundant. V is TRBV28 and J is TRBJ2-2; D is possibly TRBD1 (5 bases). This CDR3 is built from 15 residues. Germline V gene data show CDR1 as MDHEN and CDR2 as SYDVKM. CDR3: CARSLGAIRTGELFF. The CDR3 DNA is TGTGCCAGAAGTTTAGGGGCAATCCGGACCGGGGAGCTGTTTTTT.

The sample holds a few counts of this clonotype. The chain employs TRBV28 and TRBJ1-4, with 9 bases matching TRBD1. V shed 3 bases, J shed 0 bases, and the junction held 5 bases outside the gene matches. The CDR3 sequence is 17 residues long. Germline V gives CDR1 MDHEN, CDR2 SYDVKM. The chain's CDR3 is CASSLGTGRTTNEKLFF. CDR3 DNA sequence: TGTGCCAGCAGTTTGGGGACAGGGCGAACAACTAATGAAAAACTGTTTTTT.

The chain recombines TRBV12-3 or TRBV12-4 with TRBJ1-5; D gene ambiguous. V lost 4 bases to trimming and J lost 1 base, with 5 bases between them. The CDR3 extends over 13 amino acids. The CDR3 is CASSYMSNQPQHF. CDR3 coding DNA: TGTGCCAGCAGTTACATGAGCAATCAGCCCCAGCATTTT.

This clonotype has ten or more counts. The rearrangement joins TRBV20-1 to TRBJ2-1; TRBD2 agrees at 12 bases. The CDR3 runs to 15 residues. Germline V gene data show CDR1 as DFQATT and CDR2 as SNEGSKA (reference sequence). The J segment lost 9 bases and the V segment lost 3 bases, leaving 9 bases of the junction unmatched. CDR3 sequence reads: CSASAPSGRVGEQFF. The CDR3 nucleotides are TGCAGTGCTAGCGCCCCTAGCGGGAGGGTCGGTGAGCAGTTCTTC.

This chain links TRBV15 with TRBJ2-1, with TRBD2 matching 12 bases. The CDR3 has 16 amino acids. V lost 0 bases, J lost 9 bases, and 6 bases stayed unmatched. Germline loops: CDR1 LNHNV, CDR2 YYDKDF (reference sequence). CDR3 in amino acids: CATSRDWASGRGEQFF. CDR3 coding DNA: TGTGCCACCAGCAGAGATTGGGCTAGCGGGAGGGGTGAGCAGTTCTTC.

CDR3 nucleotides: TGTGCCAGCAGCAAAGGAGGGGGACTCACGACCCCGATCTACGAGCAGTACTTC. The encoded protein is CASSKGGGLTTPIYEQYF. The chain employs TRBV21-1 and TRBJ2-7; whether TRBD1, the table's D call, matches the DNA was not checked. TRBV21-1 is an annotated pseudogene. The CDR3 contains 18 residues.

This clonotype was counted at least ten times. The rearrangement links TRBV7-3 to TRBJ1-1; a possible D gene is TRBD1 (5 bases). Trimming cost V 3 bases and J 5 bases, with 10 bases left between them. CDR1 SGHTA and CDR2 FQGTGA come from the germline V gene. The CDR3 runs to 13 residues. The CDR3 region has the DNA TGTGCCAGCAGCTTTCAGGGTGCGACTGAAGCTTTCTTT. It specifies CASSFQGATEAFF.

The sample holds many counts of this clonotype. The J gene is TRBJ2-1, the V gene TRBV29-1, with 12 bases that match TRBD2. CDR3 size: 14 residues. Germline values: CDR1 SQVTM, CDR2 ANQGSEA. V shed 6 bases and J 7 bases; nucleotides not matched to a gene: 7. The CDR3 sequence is CSVRTSGTVNEQFF. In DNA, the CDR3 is TGCAGCGTCCGGACTAGCGGGACCGTAAATGAGCAGTTCTTC.

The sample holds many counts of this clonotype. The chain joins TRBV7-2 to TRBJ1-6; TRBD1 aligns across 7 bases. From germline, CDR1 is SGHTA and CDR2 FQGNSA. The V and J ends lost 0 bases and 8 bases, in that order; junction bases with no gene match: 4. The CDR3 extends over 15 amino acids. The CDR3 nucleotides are TGTGCCAGCAGCTTAGCCGGGACAGAGGATTCACCCCTCCACTTT. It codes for CASSLAGTEDSPLHF.

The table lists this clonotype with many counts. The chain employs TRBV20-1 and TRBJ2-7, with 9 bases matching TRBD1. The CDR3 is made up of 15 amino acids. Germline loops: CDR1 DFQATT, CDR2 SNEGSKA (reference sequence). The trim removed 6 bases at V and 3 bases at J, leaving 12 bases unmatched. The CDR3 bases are TGCAGTGCCCAACTGCCCGGGGACAGGGACTACGAGCAGTACTTC. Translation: CSAQLPGDRDYEQYF.

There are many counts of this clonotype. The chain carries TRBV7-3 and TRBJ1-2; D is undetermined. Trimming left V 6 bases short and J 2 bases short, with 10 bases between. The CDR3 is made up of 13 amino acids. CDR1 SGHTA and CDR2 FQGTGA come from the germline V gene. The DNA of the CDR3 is TGTGCCAGCAGGGAAGGCGAGAACTATGGCTACACCTTC. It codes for CASREGENYGYTF.

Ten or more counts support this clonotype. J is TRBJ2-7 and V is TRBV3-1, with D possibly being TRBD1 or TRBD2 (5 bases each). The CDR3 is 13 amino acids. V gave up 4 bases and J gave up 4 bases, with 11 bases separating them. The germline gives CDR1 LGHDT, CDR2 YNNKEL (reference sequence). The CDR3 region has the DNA TGTGCCAGCAGCCCGGGACCCCGGTACGAGCAGTACTTC. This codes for CASSPGPRYEQYF.

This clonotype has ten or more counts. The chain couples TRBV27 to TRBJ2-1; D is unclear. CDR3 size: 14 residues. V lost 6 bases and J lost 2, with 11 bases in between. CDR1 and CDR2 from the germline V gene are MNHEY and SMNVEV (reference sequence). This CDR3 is CASSHAETYNEQFF. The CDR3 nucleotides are TGTGCCAGCAGCCACGCGGAGACCTACAATGAGCAGTTCTTC.

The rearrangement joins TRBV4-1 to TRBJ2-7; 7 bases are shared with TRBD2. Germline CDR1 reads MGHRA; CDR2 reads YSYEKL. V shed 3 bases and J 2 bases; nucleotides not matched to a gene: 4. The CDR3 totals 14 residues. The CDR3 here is CASSQVAGPYEQYF. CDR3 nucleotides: TGCGCCAGCAGCCAGGTAGCGGGTCCCTACGAGCAGTACTTC.

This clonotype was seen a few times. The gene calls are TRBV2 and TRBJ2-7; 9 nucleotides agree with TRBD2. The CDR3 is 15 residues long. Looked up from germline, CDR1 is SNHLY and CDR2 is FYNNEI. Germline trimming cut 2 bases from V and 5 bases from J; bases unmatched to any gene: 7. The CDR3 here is CASSETSGPGDEQYF. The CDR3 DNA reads TGTGCCAGCAGTGAAACTAGCGGGCCCGGGGACGAGCAGTACTTC.

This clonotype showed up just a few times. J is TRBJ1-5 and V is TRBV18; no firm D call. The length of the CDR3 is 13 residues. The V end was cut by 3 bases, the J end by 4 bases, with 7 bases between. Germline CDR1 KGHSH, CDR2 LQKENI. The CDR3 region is CASSPDGNQPQHF. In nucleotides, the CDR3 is TGTGCCAGCTCACCCGACGGAAATCAGCCCCAGCATTTT.

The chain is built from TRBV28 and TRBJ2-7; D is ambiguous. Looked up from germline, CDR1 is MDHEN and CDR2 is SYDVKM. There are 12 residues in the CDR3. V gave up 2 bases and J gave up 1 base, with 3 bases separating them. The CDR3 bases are TGTGCCAGCAGTTTACAGTCCTACGAGCAGTACTTC. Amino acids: CASSLQSYEQYF. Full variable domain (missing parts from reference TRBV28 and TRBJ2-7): DVKVTQSSRYLVKRTGEKVFLECVQDMDHENMFWYRQDPGLGLRLIYFSYDVKMKEKGDIPEGYSVSREKKERFSLILESASTNQTSMYLCASSLQSYEQYFGPGTRLTVT.

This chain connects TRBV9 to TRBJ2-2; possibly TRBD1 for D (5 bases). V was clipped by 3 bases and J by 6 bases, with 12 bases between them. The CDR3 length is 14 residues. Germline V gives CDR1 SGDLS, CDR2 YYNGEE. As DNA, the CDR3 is TGTGCCAGCAGCGCCACAGGTGACCCCGGGGAGCTGTTTTTT. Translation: CASSATGDPGELFF.

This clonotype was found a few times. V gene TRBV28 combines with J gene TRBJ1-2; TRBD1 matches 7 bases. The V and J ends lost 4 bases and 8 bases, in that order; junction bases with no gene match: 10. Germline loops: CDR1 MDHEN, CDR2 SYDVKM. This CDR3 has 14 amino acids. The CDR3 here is CASSSGTALGGYTF. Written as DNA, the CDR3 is TGTGCCAGCAGTTCCGGGACAGCGCTGGGAGGCTACACCTTC.